These 14 T cell receptor beta chains were all obtained from the same sample, sequenced in a study of T cell repertoires and HLA-DP antigens. These receptors' antigens are unknown. Sequencing used immunoSEQ multiplex PCR; TCRdb keeps in-frame clones, though not all of them. Of more than 90,000 clones in the sample, about 91% were seen once. The sequenced sample consisted of CD4+ T cells from PBMCs. These receptors were obtained from a woman between 18 and 29 years old in good health and CMV-seronegative.

This clone was found once. The rearrangement links TRBV7-2 to TRBJ2-5; D not certain. Germline values: CDR1 SGHTA, CDR2 FQGNSA. Trimming cost V 0 bases and J 3 bases, with 8 bases left between them. This CDR3 spans 14 amino acids. This CDR3 reads CASSLARWKETQYF. CDR3 DNA: TGTGCCAGCAGCTTAGCCCGGTGGAAAGAGACCCAGTACTTC. Based on the CDR3 plus reference TRBV7-2 and TRBJ2-5, the full variable domain is GAGVSQSPSNKVTEKGKDVELRCDPISGHTALYWYRQSLGQGLEFLIYFQGNSAPDKSGLPSDRFSAERTGGSVSTLTIQRTQQEDSAVYLCASSLARWKETQYFGPGTRLLVL.

The chain uses TRBV7-2 and TRBJ2-5; TRBD2 agrees at 8 bases. The germline gives CDR1 SGHTA, CDR2 FQGNSA. J lost 5 bases, V lost 5 bases, and 13 bases had no gene match. CDR3 length: 16 amino acids. The CDR3 is CASSPSWSGGRETQYF. The CDR3 DNA follows: TGTGCCAGCAGCCCCTCCTGGAGCGGGGGTAGGGAGACCCAGTACTTC.

V usage is TRBV9 and J usage is TRBJ2-1; tentative D call: TRBD2 (5 bases). CDR1 and CDR2 from the germline V gene are SGDLS and YYNGEE. The length of the CDR3 is 15 residues. Trimming left V 4 bases short and J 2 bases short, with 13 bases between. CDR3 DNA sequence: TGTGCCAGCAGCCAAATAGCGACCCCCTACAATGAGCAGTTCTTC. This gives the protein CASSQIATPYNEQFF.

This rearrangement joins TRBV6-6 to TRBJ1-5, with D perhaps matching TRBD1 (6 bases). The V gene's germline CDR1 is MNHNY and CDR2 SVGAGI (reference sequence). CDR3 length equals 15 residues. Deletions cut 5 bases from V and 0 bases from J, with 11 bases between. As DNA, the CDR3 is TGTGCCAGCAGTCACGGACAGAATAGCAATCAGCCCCAGCATTTT. Its protein is CASSHGQNSNQPQHF.

This rearrangement joins TRBV18 to TRBJ2-1; 12 positions match TRBD2. V trimming: 3 bases; J trimming: 10 bases; junction bases outside the gene matches: 10. This CDR3 has 16 residues. Looked up from germline, CDR1 is KGHSH and CDR2 is LQKENI. CDR3 sequence (DNA): TGTGCCAGCTCACCTAGGCTAGCGGGAGGGCCTTACGAGCAGTTCTTC. It specifies CASSPRLAGGPYEQFF.

This clone was seen only once. The V gene is TRBV5-1, the J gene TRBJ2-5; tentative D call: TRBD2 (5 bases). V lost 2 bases to trimming and J lost 4 bases, with 18 bases between them. CDR1 and CDR2 from the germline V gene are SGHRS and YFSETQ. The CDR3 totals 16 residues. The DNA of the CDR3 is TGCGCCAGCAGCTTCGCGGGCATCTCGAGGAGAGAGACCCAGTACTTC. Protein sequence: CASSFAGISRRETQYF.

CDR3 coding DNA: TGTGCCAGCAGCCAAACCTCAAAGGTCTTCGACTACAATGAGCAGTTCTTC. This sequence encodes CASSQTSKVFDYNEQFF. The chain is built from TRBV4-2 and TRBJ2-1; D gene unclear. V was trimmed by 2 bases and J by 3 bases, leaving 17 bases between them. The CDR3 has 17 amino acids. The germline CDR1 and CDR2 sequences are LGHNA and YNFKEQ.

In this sample, this clone turned up a few times. V gene TRBV29-1 combines with J gene TRBJ2-1; D gene uncertain. Trimming shortened V by 4 bases and J by 9 bases, and 10 bases separated the two germline ends. The germline V gene has CDR1 SQVTM and CDR2 ANQGSEA. The CDR3 is made up of 11 amino acids. As DNA, the CDR3 is TGCAGCGTTGGCCCGCAAGGTGAGCAGTTCTTC. This sequence encodes CSVGPQGEQFF.

The chain recombines TRBV28 with TRBJ1-5, with D unclear. Germline values: CDR1 MDHEN, CDR2 SYDVKM. The ends were cut back, 5 bases at V and 4 bases at J, with 15 bases in the middle. The CDR3 has 15 amino acids. The DNA for the CDR3 is TGTGCCAGCAGTCGTCCTTCGGGGTTGAATCAGCCCCAGCATTTT. It yields the protein CASSRPSGLNQPQHF.

This clone was counted a single time. The rearrangement joins TRBV12-5 to TRBJ2-5; D is uncertain. The ends were cut back, 2 bases at V and 4 bases at J, with 5 bases in the middle. Germline V gene data show CDR1 as LGHNT and CDR2 as FRNRAP. This CDR3 region has 12 residues. The DNA of the CDR3 is TGTGCTAGTGGTTTGTTCGGAGAGACCCAGTACTTC. This encodes CASGLFGETQYF.

As for this clone: Sequence at one end of the junction differs from germline and may be a read error. The chain combines TRBV20-1 with TRBJ1-1; TRBD1 aligns across 8 bases. The length of the CDR3 is 9 residues. Germline lookup yields CDR1 DFQATT and CDR2 SNEGSKA (reference sequence). The CDR3 region is CRGGGTGLF. In DNA, the CDR3 is TGCCGCGGGGGGGGGACAGGTCTCTTT.

The genes are TRBV5-6 and TRBJ1-2; no reliable D call. V lost 5 bases and J lost 9, with 11 bases in between. The length of the CDR3 is 11 residues. In germline, CDR1 is SGHDT, CDR2 YYEEEE. The CDR3, as DNA: TGTGCCAGCAGTGCCTTTAGACGCTACACCTTC. It is translated as CASSAFRRYTF.

This clone was picked up one time. This chain joins TRBV4-1 and TRBJ2-1, with TRBD2 as a possible D gene (6 bases). V gave up 3 bases and J gave up 8 bases, with 14 bases separating them. There are 14 residues in the CDR3. Germline V lookup: CDR1 MGHRA, CDR2 YSYEKL. This CDR3 reads CASSHPPRGHEQFF. The CDR3 bases are TGCGCCAGCAGCCACCCCCCGCGGGGCCATGAGCAGTTCTTC.

The CDR3 sequence: CASSLGPGQGAGEQFF. CDR3 sequence (DNA): TGCGCCAGCAGCTTGGGACCGGGACAGGGGGCAGGGGAGCAGTTCTTC. The chain carries TRBV5-1 and TRBJ2-1, with 12 bases lining up with TRBD1. The V and J ends lost 0 bases and 10 bases, in that order; junction bases with no gene match: 8. This CDR3 comprises 16 residues. Germline V gene sequence: CDR1 SGHRS, CDR2 YFSETQ.